Following are 30 T cell receptor beta chains from one sample sequenced in a study of shared clonotypes between healthy human individuals. Sequencing was performed with immunoSEQ multiplex PCR; in TCRdb, only in-frame clones are kept and a portion is missing. The sample contains roughly 1.4 million clones, less than 99% of which appear only once. The sequencing sample was made of naive CD4+ T cells sorted from blood. Sample subset: CD45RA+ positively selected. These receptors all come from a man aged 25-40 years in good health.

A remark on this clone: A read error may account for a junction end that differs from germline. The rearrangement uses TRBV6-1 and TRBJ1-4; 8 nucleotides line up with TRBD1. CDR1 is MNHNS, CDR2 SASEGT, per germline. The CDR3 has 14 residues. The CDR3 DNA sequence: TGTGCCAGCAGAGAAGACAGGGGAGGTGAAAAACTGTTTTTT. Its protein is CASREDRGGEKLFF.

The chain employs TRBV5-5 and TRBJ2-7, with D tentatively TRBD1 (7 bases). The germline V gene encodes CDR1 SGHKS and CDR2 YYEKEE (reference sequence). This CDR3 is built from 20 residues. Trimming left V 2 bases short and J 2 bases short, with 29 bases between. The CDR3 sequence is CASSFPDRTILGGSAYEQYF. CDR3 in DNA: TGTGCCAGCAGCTTTCCGGACAGGACCATCCTGGGGGGATCCGCCTACGAGCAGTACTTC.

The J gene is TRBJ2-1, the V gene TRBV10-3, with D maybe TRBD2 (6 bases). V lost 0 bases and J 12 bases, leaving 15 bases between the germline ends. Germline values: CDR1 ENHRY, CDR2 SYGVKD. This CDR3 contains 14 residues. The CDR3 loop is CAISESLGGGAQFF. The CDR3 DNA reads TGTGCCATCAGTGAGTCGTTGGGGGGTGGTGCGCAGTTCTTC.

The rearrangement uses TRBV19 and TRBJ2-7; perhaps TRBD2 as D (5 bases). This CDR3 has 12 residues. CDR1 and CDR2 (germline): LNHDA, SQIVND (reference sequence). V shed 9 bases and J shed 4 bases, with 13 bases lying between them. The CDR3 spells CASQSRTYEQYF. For the CDR3, the DNA is TGTGCCAGCCAGAGTAGGACTTACGAGCAGTACTTC.

The chain employs TRBV5-1 and TRBJ2-1, with unresolved D. The ends were cut back, 5 bases at V and 5 bases at J, with 14 bases in the middle. Germline CDR1 reads SGHRS; CDR2 reads YFSETQ. The CDR3 consists of 14 residues. CDR3 loop: CASRPDSNDNEQFF. The CDR3 coding sequence is TGCGCCAGCAGACCCGACTCCAACGACAATGAGCAGTTCTTC.

V is TRBV5-1 and J is TRBJ2-7; 9 bases line up with TRBD1. This CDR3 is built from 15 residues. With 6 bases clipped from V and 1 base from J, the junction kept 8 bases outside the gene matches. CDR1 is SGHRS and CDR2 is YFSETQ in the germline V gene. CDR3 bases: TGCGCCAGCAAACCTACCGGGACAGGGTCCTACGAGCAGTACTTC. It is translated as CASKPTGTGSYEQYF.

The chain employs TRBV5-1 and TRBJ2-1; 9 bases map to TRBD2. This CDR3 has 14 amino acids. Germline trimming cut 2 bases from V and 7 bases from J; bases unmatched to any gene: 4. Germline loops: CDR1 SGHRS, CDR2 YFSETQ. The chain's CDR3 is CASSFIAGENEQFF. The CDR3 coding sequence is TGCGCCAGCAGCTTCATAGCGGGAGAGAATGAGCAGTTCTTC. The full variable domain, completed using reference TRBV5-1 and TRBJ2-1, is KAGVTQTPRYLIKTRGQQVTLSCSPISGHRSVSWYQQTPGQGLQFLFEYFSETQRNKGNFPGRFSGRQFSNSRSEMNVSTLELGDSALYLCASSFIAGENEQFFGPGTRLTVL.

V gene TRBV28 combines with J gene TRBJ2-7; 13 bases are a match to TRBD2. From germline, CDR1 is MDHEN and CDR2 SYDVKM. CDR3 length: 17 amino acids. The V gene end was trimmed by 5 bases and the J gene end by 5 bases; junction bases not matched to a gene: 12. The CDR3 DNA is TGTGCCAGCAGTCCTCATCAAGGACTAGCGGGAGTCCACGAGCAGTACTTC. Its translation: CASSPHQGLAGVHEQYF.

The chain joins TRBV11-2 to TRBJ1-5, with D unclear. Trimming pared 3 bases from V and 0 bases from J, leaving 9 bases between. Germline CDR1 is SGHAT and CDR2 is FQNNGV. The CDR3 consists of 15 residues. The CDR3 here is CASSFTDDSNQPQHF. The CDR3 DNA reads as TGTGCCAGCAGCTTTACAGACGATAGCAATCAGCCCCAGCATTTT.

The chain recombines TRBV5-1 with TRBJ2-7; 10 nucleotides agree with TRBD1. The CDR3 is 16 amino acids. Germline loops: CDR1 SGHRS, CDR2 YFSETQ. Losses at the gene ends were 5 bases for V and 0 bases for J; bases not matched to a gene: 8. CDR3 sequence: CASSPGTGVVSYEQYF. CDR3 bases: TGCGCCAGCAGTCCCGGGACAGGGGTGGTCTCCTACGAGCAGTACTTC.

The chain links TRBV14 to TRBJ2-1; 9 bases are shared with TRBD2. The CDR3 is 15 amino acids. Germline V gives CDR1 SGHDN, CDR2 FVKESK. Trimming cost V 6 bases and J 6 bases; bases outside gene matches: 9. The CDR3 nucleotides are TGTGCCAGCAGAGCTTTAGCGGGAGTGGGCAATGAGCAGTTCTTC. Translated: CASRALAGVGNEQFF.

In the case of this clone: Other DNA sequences of this sample code for an identical CDR3. The chain is built from TRBV18 and TRBJ1-4; D remains unclear. V lost 3 bases and J lost 0, with 5 bases in between. The germline gives CDR1 KGHSH, CDR2 LQKENI. This CDR3 contains 14 residues. This CDR3 reads CASSPRSTNEKLFF. In DNA form, the CDR3 reads TGTGCCAGCTCACCGAGGTCAACTAATGAAAAACTGTTTTTT.

This chain connects TRBV6-1 to TRBJ2-7; 15 bases match TRBD2. The junction had 7 bases not matched to a gene; V was cut back by 3 bases and J by 1 base. The CDR3 loop spans 18 amino acids. CDR1 and CDR2 from the germline V gene are MNHNS and SASEGT. CDR3 amino acids: CASSDWTSGRALSYEQYF. CDR3 in DNA: TGTGCCAGCAGTGATTGGACTAGCGGGAGGGCCCTTTCCTACGAGCAGTACTTC.

This chain uses TRBV18 with TRBJ1-4, with no clear D. Germline V lookup: CDR1 KGHSH, CDR2 LQKENI. The CDR3 sequence is 13 residues long. V was shortened by 1 base and J by 7 bases, with 7 bases between the two germline ends. The CDR3 DNA reads as TGTGCCAGCTCACCACGAGAAAGTGAAAAACTGTTTTTT. Protein: CASSPRESEKLFF.

This rearrangement joins TRBV6-5 to TRBJ2-6; D is uncertain. The V gene lost 5 bases and the J gene lost 5 bases, with 13 bases spanning the gap. The CDR3 loop spans 15 amino acids. Per germline, CDR1 MNHEY and CDR2 SVGAGI. This chain's CDR3 is CASSGDRAWANVLTF. The CDR3 coding sequence is TGTGCCAGCAGTGGAGACCGAGCATGGGCCAACGTCCTGACTTTC.

J is TRBJ1-3 and V is TRBV10-3; 8 nucleotides match TRBD1. Trimming cost V 2 bases and J 1 base; bases outside gene matches: 1. CDR1 is ENHRY and CDR2 is SYGVKD in the germline V gene. The CDR3 contains 15 residues. DNA for the CDR3: TGTGCCATCAGTGAGGGACAGGGATCTGGAAACACCATATATTTT. Translation: CAISEGQGSGNTIYF.

The chain recombines TRBV25-1 with TRBJ1-2, with D unresolved. The CDR3 is made up of 14 amino acids. The germline V and J ends were trimmed by 6 bases and 8 bases, with 19 bases remaining between them. From germline, CDR1 is MGHDK and CDR2 SYGVNS. The CDR3 loop reads CASRGPGSSIGYTF. The CDR3 DNA is TGTGCCAGCAGAGGACCGGGGTCCTCTATCGGCTACACCTTC.

This rearrangement joins TRBV18 to TRBJ2-1; D remains ambiguous. This CDR3 contains 14 residues. The ends were cut back, 5 bases at V and 9 bases at J, with 17 bases in the middle. Germline V gene lookup returns CDR1 KGHSH and CDR2 LQKENI. The CDR3 coding sequence is TGTGCCAGCTCATACGACCCTATCCCGGGTGAGCAGTTCTTC. It translates to CASSYDPIPGEQFF.

This clone was observed once. This rearrangement joins TRBV19 to TRBJ2-7, with 14 bases that match TRBD2. Germline CDR1 LNHDA, CDR2 SQIVND (reference sequence). The CDR3 spans 18 residues. J lost 9 bases, V lost 9 bases, and 22 bases had no gene match. This chain's CDR3 is CARGQTGTSGSTTNVQYF. The DNA for the CDR3 is TGTGCCAGAGGCCAAACCGGGACTAGCGGGAGCACGACGAACGTGCAGTACTTC.

The chain couples TRBV9 to TRBJ2-5, with 7 positions matching TRBD2. This CDR3 is 16 amino acids long. V lost 0 bases to trimming and J lost 2 bases; unmatched junction nucleotides: 7. Per germline, CDR1 SGDLS and CDR2 YYNGEE. CDR3 in DNA: TGTGCCAGCAGCGTAGCTATCCAGCGGGATCAAGAGACCCAGTACTTC. It specifies CASSVAIQRDQETQYF.

V gene TRBV7-3 combines with J gene TRBJ1-5; 7 nucleotides agree with TRBD1. CDR1 SGHTA and CDR2 FQGTGA come from the germline V gene. The CDR3 contains 24 residues. The J segment lost 0 bases and the V segment lost 1 base, leaving 27 bases of the junction unmatched. The CDR3 nucleotides read TGTGCCAGCAGCTTAATCCGGGGGAGACGAGGGGGCAGGGGCGTCGAGGATAGCAATCAGCCCCAGCATTTT. This sequence encodes CASSLIRGRRGGRGVEDSNQPQHF.

The V gene is TRBV27, the J gene TRBJ1-2; 10 bases line up with TRBD1. The V and J ends lost 7 bases and 2 bases, in that order; junction bases with no gene match: 10. CDR1 MNHEY and CDR2 SMNVEV come from the germline V gene (reference sequence). This CDR3 contains 16 residues. The CDR3 DNA sequence: TGTGCCAGCACCCCGTCCGGACAGGGGGGGAACTATGGCTACACCTTC. Its protein is CASTPSGQGGNYGYTF.

About this clone itself: At one of its ends the junction is not consistent with the germline gene, which may arise from a read error. This chain connects TRBV7-7 to TRBJ2-1, with 8 bases lining up with TRBD1. The CDR3 is 15 amino acids. Germline CDR1 reads SSHAT; CDR2 reads FNYEAQ (reference sequence). DNA of the CDR3: TGTGCTAGCAGCCAGCGGACAGGGAGGTACAATGAGCAGTTCTTC. Translating gives CASSQRTGRYNEQFF. Full variable domain (remainder filled in from reference TRBV7-7 and TRBJ2-1): GAGVSQSPRYKVTKRGQDVTLRCDPISSHATLYWYQQALGQGPEFLTYFNYEAQPDKSGLPSDRFSAERPEGSISTLTIQRTEQRDSAMYRCASSQRTGRYNEQFFGPGTRLTVL.

This sequence joins TRBV10-3 and TRBJ2-5, with 12 bases lining up with TRBD2. This CDR3 contains 18 residues. Germline V gene lookup returns CDR1 ENHRY and CDR2 SYGVKD. V lost 0 bases and J lost 7; bases outside the gene matches: 12. CDR3 region: CAISESLGLAGGQGTQYF. CDR3 DNA: TGTGCCATCAGTGAGTCGTTGGGACTAGCGGGTGGCCAGGGGACCCAGTACTTC.

The chain recombines TRBV5-1 with TRBJ2-1; 7 nucleotides match TRBD2. The germline V gene has CDR1 SGHRS and CDR2 YFSETQ. The CDR3 length is 16 residues. V shed 4 bases and J 6 bases; nucleotides not matched to a gene: 13. The CDR3: CASSPVGRGRFNEQFF. Here the CDR3 DNA reads TGCGCCAGCAGCCCCGTGGGGAGGGGTCGATTCAATGAGCAGTTCTTC.

This clone appeared a single time. The CDR3 region is CASSVLQGRSYNEQFF. CDR3 in DNA: TGTGCCAGCTCAGTATTACAGGGGCGCTCCTACAATGAGCAGTTCTTC. The chain links TRBV18 to TRBJ2-1; 7 bases fit TRBD1. The junction had 7 bases not matched to a gene; V was cut back by 5 bases and J by 0 bases. The CDR3 loop spans 16 amino acids. Germline CDR1 is KGHSH and CDR2 is LQKENI.

The rearrangement uses TRBV5-1 and TRBJ2-2; D not resolved. Germline CDR1 reads SGHRS; CDR2 reads YFSETQ. The V gene lost 2 bases and the J gene lost 4 bases, with 12 bases spanning the gap. This CDR3 comprises 15 residues. The DNA for the CDR3 is TGCGCCAGCAGCTTAGCCGCAAGCGCCACCGGGGAGCTGTTTTTT. Its protein product is CASSLAASATGELFF.

Worth noting for this clone: Additional DNA sequences in this sample encode the identical CDR3. The chain employs TRBV18 and TRBJ2-1; no reliable D call. In germline, CDR1 is KGHSH, CDR2 LQKENI. Trimming removed 0 bases from V and 9 bases from J, with 12 bases in between. The CDR3 consists of 14 residues. CDR3 residues: CASSPPSSYGEQFF. CDR3 sequence (DNA): TGTGCCAGCTCACCACCTAGCAGTTACGGTGAGCAGTTCTTC. Variable domain in full (rest from reference TRBV18 and TRBJ2-1): NAGVMQNPRHLVRRRGQEARLRCSPMKGHSHVYWYRQLPEEGLKFMVYLQKENIIDESGMPKERFSAEFPKEGPSILRIQQVVRGDSAAYFCASSPPSSYGEQFFGPGTRLTVL.

Regarding this clone: The junction and the germline gene differ at one end; a read error may be behind it. The rearrangement links TRBV7-7 to TRBJ2-5; D unclear. Germline assignment: CDR1 SSHAT and CDR2 FNYEAQ (reference sequence). The CDR3 consists of 13 residues. This CDR3 is CASSLEVGETQYF. The DNA for the CDR3 is TGTGCTAGCAGCTTAGAAGTAGGGGAGACCCAGTACTTC. The full variable domain, its missing parts supplied by reference TRBV7-7 and TRBJ2-5, is GAGVSQSPRYKVTKRGQDVTLRCDPISSHATLYWYQQALGQGPEFLTYFNYEAQPDKSGLPSDRFSAERPEGSISTLTIQRTEQRDSAMYRCASSLEVGETQYFGPGTRLLVL.

The chain employs TRBV29-1 and TRBJ2-7, with TRBD1 as a possible D gene (6 bases). The ends were cut back, 5 bases at V and 2 bases at J, with 16 bases in the middle. The CDR3 covers 14 residues. In germline, CDR1 is SQVTM, CDR2 ANQGSEA. The CDR3 bases are TGCAGCGTTCGGGGCAGGGGCGCCCCCTACGAGCAGTACTTC. Its protein is CSVRGRGAPYEQYF.